This T cell receptor beta chain originates from a study of vaccination effects on CD4 cells after COVID-19. V lost 7 bases and J lost 0, with 10 bases in between. The CDR3 has 15 amino acids. Germline V gene data show CDR1 as SNHLY and CDR2 as FYNNEI. The study's findings and limits: There was only 1 of 255 vaccine-induced clones in healthy vaccinees that cross-reacted with common cold coronaviruses. In the late period after vaccination, infection- and vaccine-induced clones contracted markedly.

Sequencing used immunoSEQ multiplex PCR; TCRdb keeps in-frame clones, though not all of them. In the table there are 78,000 or so clones, about 79% of which are singletons. Before any sequencing was done, the ViraFEST assay used viral peptide pools to expand antigen-specific CD4+ T cells. Having been cultured for 10 days, the cells underwent CD4+ T cell isolation. Previously uninfected by SARS-CoV-2, the vaccine recipients also showed negative nucleocapsid antibodies. Supplemented with around 11 IU/ml IL-2 and 9.5 to 10 ug/ml peptides, some 2 million PBMC per well were kept in culture. On day 3 and again on day 7, half the medium was replaced with IL-2 medium. Details on this clone: The antigen remains undetermined.

This receptor was identified in a human donor who received a COVID-19 vaccine. Sequencing was performed on CD4+ T cells from PBMCs cultured with SARS-CoV-2 spike peptides, taken before COVID-19 vaccination. This rearrangement joins TRBV2 to TRBJ2-6; D unclear. CDR3 DNA: TGTGCCAGCACTAGACAACACTCTGGGGCCAACGTCCTGACTTTC. Protein: CASTRQHSGANVLTF.